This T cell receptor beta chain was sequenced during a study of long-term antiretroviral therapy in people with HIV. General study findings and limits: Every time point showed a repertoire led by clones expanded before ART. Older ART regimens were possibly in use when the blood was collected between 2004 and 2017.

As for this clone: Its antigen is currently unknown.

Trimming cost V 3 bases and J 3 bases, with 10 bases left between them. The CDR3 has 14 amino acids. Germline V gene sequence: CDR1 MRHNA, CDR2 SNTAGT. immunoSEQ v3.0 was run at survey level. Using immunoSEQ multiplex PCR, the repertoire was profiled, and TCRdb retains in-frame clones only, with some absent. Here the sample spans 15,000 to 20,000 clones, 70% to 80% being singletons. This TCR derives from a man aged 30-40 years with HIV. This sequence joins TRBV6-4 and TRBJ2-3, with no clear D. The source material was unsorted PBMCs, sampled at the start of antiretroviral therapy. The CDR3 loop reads CASSEDSVTDTQYF. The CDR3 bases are TGTGCCAGCAGTGAAGATTCTGTTACAGATACGCAGTATTTT.